This TCR beta chain was recovered during a study of blood T cell repertoires in COVID-19 (dated by TCRdb to about 2020). With regard to the full study: Collaborator samples came from the United States, Italy and Spain and covered acute and convalescent phases of COVID-19. The prospective study material was composed of cDNA or gDNA derived from T cells, B-cell-depleted T cells, or PBMCs. The dataset comprised deeply sampled blood TCRbeta repertoires from subjects exposed to, actively infected with, or recovered from COVID-19. The samples were drawn from the first 160 participants of the ongoing ImmuneRACE study and from 1,200 or so subjects provided by 6 global collaborators. Where available, HLA class I and class II types were obtained from metadata supplied by the sample provider rather than from assay-based typing. Sample metadata almost always included a de-identified subject ID, COVID-19 status, age in years and sex. The repertoires were made available in a free public database intended to serve as a resource for research on the immune response to SARS-CoV-2.

At one collaborating source in Seattle, patients were enrolled during active infection and were followed longitudinally through the course of disease. Whole blood was collected in K2EDTA tubes by collaborating institutions according to the institutions' own protocols. For TCRbeta analysis, collaborators shipped samples as frozen whole blood, isolated PBMCs, or DNA extracted from either of those sample types. TCRbeta CDR3 regions were amplified from genomic DNA using the immunoSEQ Assay, a bias-controlled multiplex PCR. The original methods were these. The number of nucleated cells in each sample was estimated from the amplification of reference gene primers within the assay. To quantify the absolute abundance of each unique TCRbeta CDR3 rearrangement, sequence reads were collapsed and filtered. For each sample, productive Simpson clonality was calculated as the square root of Simpson's diversity index across productive rearrangements. TCRdb took this table from immuneACCESS and kept in-frame rearrangements with V and J called. Such tables lack part of the clones; where checked against another copy, unresolved V genes explain under half of the gap, and the rest is unexplained. The V and J calls and clone size are taken from that table; D and trimming were inferred from the DNA. Recorded for this sample are 400,000 to 450,000 clones; 70% to 90% of them occurred a single time. The ten top clones hold 0.65% to 1% of the sample.

The CDR1 and CDR2 encoded by the germline V gene are MGHRA and YSYEKL. V is pared back by 1 base and J by 2 bases, with 13 bases lying between the germline termini. Spanning cysteine to phenylalanine, the CDR3 consists of 16 amino acids. CDR3 DNA is the only sequence kept; it has 48 bases, read in frame from the first base. A remark on this clone: Its antigen is unknown. Base qualities are missing; no much larger clone stands one base away.

Summary of the overall study and its limitations: How much clinical and demographic metadata was included differed by source and by participant, and the metadata was provided uncurated.

The receptor was derived from a man aged 18 to 29 with COVID-19, enrolled during active disease. Sequencing was carried out using peripheral blood. In this chain, TRBV4-1 is recombined with TRBJ2-3, with no confident D gene call. CDR3 loop: CASSQALRVPTDTQYF. The DNA sequence reads TGCGCCAGCAGCCAAGCTCTTCGTGTCCCCACAGATACGCAGTATTTT.